The clone carrying this T cell receptor (beta chain) registers medium-sized (0.01 to 0.1%) by frequency. No antigen is known for it. Germline lookup yields CDR1 MNHNS and CDR2 SASEGT. The CDR3 loop spans 15 amino acids. TRB was amplified by touch-down multiplex PCR, primer pools A and B combined. Reanalyzing the multiplex PCR reads, TCRdb keeps one entry per CDR3 protein, without DNA. This table lists roughly 4,800 distinct CDR3 sequences. Each sample's input was 250 to 300 ng genomic DNA, about 38,000 genome equivalents. These data belong to a study of T cell clusters in autoimmune cytopenias. Points from the study as a whole: TRB repertoire shifts in secondary cytopenia and chronic lymphocytic leukemia mostly reflected lymphoma, not autoimmunity.

The TCR sequence derives from a human donor with an autoimmune cytopenia or autoimmune hepatitis (not recorded which). The chain carries TRBV6-1 and TRBJ2-1. The material sequenced was peripheral blood. CDR3 region: CASSGGGSSYNEQFF.